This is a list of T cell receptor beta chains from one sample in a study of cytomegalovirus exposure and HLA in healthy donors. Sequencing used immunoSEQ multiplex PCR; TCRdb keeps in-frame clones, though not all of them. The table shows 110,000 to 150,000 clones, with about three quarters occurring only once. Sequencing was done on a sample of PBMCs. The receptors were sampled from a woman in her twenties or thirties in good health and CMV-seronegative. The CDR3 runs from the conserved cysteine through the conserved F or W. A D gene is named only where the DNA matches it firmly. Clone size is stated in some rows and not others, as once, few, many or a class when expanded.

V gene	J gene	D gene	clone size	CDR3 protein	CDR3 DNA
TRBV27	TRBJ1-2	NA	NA	CASSLQVNYGYTF	TGTGCCAGCAGTTTACAGGTTAACTATGGCTACACCTTC
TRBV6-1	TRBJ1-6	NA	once	CASSVRGSGVLSPLHF	TGTGCCAGCAGTGTGAGGGGTTCAGGGGTTCTGTCACCCCTCCACTTT
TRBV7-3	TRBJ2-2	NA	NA	CASSHRPLGGELFF	TGTGCCAGCAGCCACAGGCCCCTGGGGGGGGAGCTGTTTTTT
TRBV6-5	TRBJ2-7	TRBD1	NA	CASSEWGTVEQYF	TGTGCCAGCAGTGAATGGGGGACAGTCGAGCAGTACTTC
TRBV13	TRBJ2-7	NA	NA	CASSLGTGLREQYF	TGTGCCAGCAGCTTAGGGACAGGCCTAAGGGAGCAGTACTTC
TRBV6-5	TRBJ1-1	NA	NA	CASRSVWNTEAFF	TGTGCCAGCAGATCCGTTTGGAACACTGAAGCTTTCTTT
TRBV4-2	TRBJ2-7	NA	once	CASSHQANRNEQYF	TGTGCCAGCAGCCACCAGGCCAACCGTAACGAGCAGTACTTC
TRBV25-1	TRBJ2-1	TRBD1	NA	CASRRQGSDEQFF	TGTGCCAGCAGGCGACAGGGGTCAGATGAGCAGTTCTTC
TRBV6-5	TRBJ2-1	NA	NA	CASSYRQGGKSEQFF	TGTGCCAGCAGTTATAGGCAGGGGGGCAAATCTGAGCAGTTCTTC
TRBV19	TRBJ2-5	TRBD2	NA	CASSPRGGSGDLGTQYF	TGTGCCAGTAGTCCCCGGGGGGGAAGCGGGGATTTGGGGACCCAGTACTTC
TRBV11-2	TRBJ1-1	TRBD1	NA	CASSFFPTGGMMTEAFF	TGTGCCAGCAGCTTTTTTCCGACAGGGGGTATGATGACTGAAGCTTTCTTT
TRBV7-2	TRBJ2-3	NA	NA	CASSLGRDSNF	TGTGCCAGCAGCCTCGGACGGGACTCAAATTTT
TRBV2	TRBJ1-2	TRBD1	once	CASSEEGQVYGYTF	TGTGCCAGCAGTGAAGAGGGACAGGTCTATGGCTACACCTTC
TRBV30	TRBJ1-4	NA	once	CAWRAEKLFF	TGTGCCTGGAGGGCCGAAAAACTGTTTTTT
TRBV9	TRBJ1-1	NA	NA	CASSVFFMNTEAFF	TGTGCCAGCAGCGTATTCTTTATGAACACTGAAGCTTTCTTT
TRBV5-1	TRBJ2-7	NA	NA	CASSLATPHSNYEQYF	TGCGCCAGCAGCTTGGCAACTCCCCACAGTAACTACGAGCAGTACTTC
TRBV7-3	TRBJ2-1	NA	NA	CASSLSSGYNEQFF	TGTGCCAGCAGCTTAAGTAGTGGCTACAATGAGCAGTTCTTC
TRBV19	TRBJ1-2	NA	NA	CASSYGREHYGYTF	TGTGCCAGTAGCTATGGGAGGGAACACTATGGCTACACCTTC
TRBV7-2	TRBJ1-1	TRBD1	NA	CASSQGQVNTEAFF	TGTGCCAGCAGCCAGGGACAGGTGAACACTGAAGCTTTCTTT
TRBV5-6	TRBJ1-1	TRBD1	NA	CASSLRIGVGQGNTEAFF	TGTGCCAGCAGCTTGCGTATAGGGGTGGGACAGGGGAACACTGAAGCTTTCTTT
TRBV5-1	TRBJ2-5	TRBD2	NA	CASSLVRAGGPQETQYF	TGCGCCAGCAGCTTGGTTCGGGCGGGGGGGCCGCAAGAGACCCAGTACTTC
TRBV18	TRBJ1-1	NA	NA	CASSRGDGTEAFF	TGTGCCAGCTCAAGGGGTGACGGCACTGAAGCTTTCTTT
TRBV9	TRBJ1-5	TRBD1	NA	CASSRSTGGSNQPQHF	TGTGCCAGCAGCCGATCGACAGGGGGGAGCAATCAGCCCCAGCATTTT
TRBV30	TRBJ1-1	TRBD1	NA	CAWSEGQPNTEAFF	TGTGCCTGGAGTGAGGGACAGCCGAACACTGAAGCTTTCTTT
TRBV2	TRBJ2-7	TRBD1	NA	CASRRGQTAAEQYF	TGTGCCAGCCGAAGGGGACAGACAGCGGCCGAGCAGTACTTC
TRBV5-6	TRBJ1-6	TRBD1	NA	CASSMDRGLNSPLHF	TGTGCCAGCAGCATGGACAGGGGGCTTAATTCACCCCTCCACTTT
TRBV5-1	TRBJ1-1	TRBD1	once	CASSLAGQGSEAFF	TGCGCCAGCAGCTTGGCGGGACAGGGGTCTGAAGCTTTCTTT
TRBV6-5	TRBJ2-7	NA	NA	CASSGTYSYEQYF	TGTGCCAGCTCAGGGACTTACTCCTACGAGCAGTACTTC
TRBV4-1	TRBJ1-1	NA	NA	CASSQDLRGNTEAFF	TGCGCCAGCAGCCAAGATTTGCGGGGCAACACTGAAGCTTTCTTT
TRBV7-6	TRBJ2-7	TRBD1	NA	CASSFGTGDEQYF	TGTGCCAGCAGCTTCGGGACAGGGGACGAGCAGTACTTC
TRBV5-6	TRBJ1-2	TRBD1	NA	CASSLGIRGPANYGYTF	TGTGCCAGCAGCTTGGGAATCAGGGGGCCAGCTAACTATGGCTACACCTTC